This T cell receptor beta chain came from a study of T cell responses to AZD1222 COVID-19 vaccine. Here immunoSEQ multiplex PCR was the method, and the copy in TCRdb shows in-frame clones only, minus some. The table lists roughly 140,000 clones, roughly 89% of them singletons. Regarding the study as a whole: Nearly half of spike-specific TCRs reportedly go after variant regions that carry no mutations. Spike as a whole was targeted by vaccine-associated CD4 TCRs, dominant at 160-218 and 743-854. The study identified only 6 or 7 AZD1222 recipients as seropositive at baseline. After the peak T cell response, and only then, were repertoires sampled.

Details on this clone: Its antigen is still unknown.

The CDR3 runs 12 residues. The germline gives CDR1 SEHNR, CDR2 FQNEAQ (reference sequence). The ends were cut back, 0 bases at V and 5 bases at J, with 2 bases in the middle. This receptor was taken from an adult in good health. V gene TRBV7-9 combines with J gene TRBJ2-1; D remains unclear. Sequenced material: peripheral blood, taken on day 0 of AZD1222 vaccination. In DNA form, the CDR3 reads TGTGCCAGCAGCTTAGCTGACAATGAGCAGTTCTTC. This sequence encodes CASSLADNEQFF.